This T cell receptor beta chain came from a study of OX40 agonist ivuxolimab in advanced cancers. About the research overall: Ivuxolimab, an antibody acting as an agonist of OX40 (CD134), was used to treat patients. Regarding the study as a whole: There were, on average, more expanded clones in CD8+ T cells than in CD4+.

A word on this clone: Its matching antigen is unknown.

Profiling relied on immunoSEQ multiplex PCR, and the TCRdb table lists in-frame clones only, not all of them. The sample yields approximately 94,000 clones, around 93% seen once. V was clipped by 6 bases and J by 3 bases; unmatched bases: 2. This CDR3 has 13 amino acids. Germline CDR1 KGHSH, CDR2 LQKENI. The starting material was CD4+ or CD8+ T cells sorted from blood, obtained in a trial of the OX40 agonist ivuxolimab. The receptor comes from an adult with an advanced solid tumor such as melanoma, head and neck, liver or kidney cancer. The chain couples TRBV18 to TRBJ2-1; 7 bases map to TRBD2. The CDR3 sequence: CASSRGYYNEQFF. Written as DNA, the CDR3 is TGTGCCAGCTCGCGGGGGTACTACAATGAGCAGTTCTTC. The full variable domain, rest sourced from reference TRBV18 and TRBJ2-1, is NAGVMQNPRHLVRRRGQEARLRCSPMKGHSHVYWYRQLPEEGLKFMVYLQKENIIDESGMPKERFSAEFPKEGPSILRIQQVVRGDSAAYFCASSRGYYNEQFFGPGTRLTVL.